The entry below gives a single T cell receptor (beta chain) sequence along with its context. Per the authors' pipeline: Quantification of nucleated cells was approximated via reference gene primer amplification. Measured with immunoSEQ multiplex PCR; TCRdb has only the in-frame clones, and not every one. The V and J calls and clone size were taken over from that table, and D and trimming were inferred from the DNA. Among more than 65,000 clones listed, 79% were seen once. Per germline, CDR1 SGHRS and CDR2 YFSETQ. Trimming at V came to 4 bases and at J to 5 bases, leaving 10 bases not matched to a gene. The CDR3 totals 15 residues. The data originate from a study of blood T cell repertoires in COVID-19. For the study at large: Sites in the United States, Italy and Spain provided acute and convalescent COVID-19 samples. PBMCs, B-cell-depleted T cells, or T cells provided the cDNA or gDNA that made up the material.

The rearrangement links TRBV5-1 to TRBJ2-7, with 9 bases fitting TRBD1. This TCR was sampled from a human donor in a cohort sampled during active COVID-19. Sequencing was done on a sample of peripheral blood. The CDR3 reads CASSLEGTGRNEQYF. CDR3 bases: TGCGCCAGCAGCCTGGAGGGGACAGGGAGGAACGAGCAGTACTTC.